The rows below give T cell receptor beta chains drawn from one sample of a study of beta chain features in type 1 diabetes. Only in-frame clones appear in the TCRdb table, and some are missing; sequencing was by immunoSEQ multiplex PCR. The sample shows about 240,000 clones, approximately 13% of them seen only once. The source material was naive CD4+ T cells from blood. The source of these receptors is a man aged 30 to 45 with type 1 diabetes. Both conserved end residues are part of each CDR3.

TRBV30	TRBJ2-1	CAWRSGAYNEQFF
TRBV5-6	TRBJ1-2	CASSLEGGRYTF
TRBV28	TRBJ2-7	CASSTHLREQYF
TRBV2	TRBJ2-4	CASSEPPSATKNIQYF
TRBV18	TRBJ2-3	CASSPPAGDTQYF
TRBV5-6	TRBJ1-1	CASSLGTGASGTEAFF
TRBV25-1	TRBJ2-1	CASGLAGGSYNEQFF
TRBV6-6	TRBJ2-5	CASSYLQGAETQYF
TRBV18	TRBJ2-1	CASSQPGQYNEQFF
TRBV12-5	TRBJ2-4	CASGLEWAWNIQYF
TRBV5-1	TRBJ1-3	CASSLGHEGNTIYF
TRBV18	TRBJ1-5	CASSLQGDQPQHF
TRBV30	TRBJ1-1	CAWSVAGGEAFF
TRBV25-1	TRBJ2-7	CASSGTGSYEQYF
TRBV30	TRBJ2-7	CAWSGTGATYEQYF
TRBV15	TRBJ1-1	CATSRDRAEAFF
TRBV27	TRBJ1-5	CASSLRGQGNQPQHF
TRBV11-2	TRBJ2-5	CASSSTHLQGRETQYF
TRBV4-1	TRBJ1-2	CASSQDLGTYGYTF
TRBV5-6	TRBJ2-5	CASSLGGGPWETQYF
TRBV7-2	TRBJ2-7	CASAPGSTSNEQYF
TRBV7-9	TRBJ2-7	CASSLSGTGSHEQYF
TRBV5-1	TRBJ2-3	CASSLSRESDTQYF
TRBV29-1	TRBJ1-1	CSVCRDMNTEAFF